These 21 T cell receptor beta chains came from one sample sequenced in a study of early T cells in non-severe SARS-CoV-2 infection. TCRdb called the 5' RACE reads again in MiXCR, with one record for every CDR3 protein. The sample has about 100,000 distinct CDR3 sequences, around 10% seen once. Source material: whole blood. The receptors were gathered from an adult who was a healthcare worker with PCR-confirmed SARS-CoV-2 infection or an uninfected control (not recorded which).

With respect to this clonotype: A much larger clone differs by one base, so this may be a read error. The chain carries TRBV7-6 and TRBJ2-1; tentatively, D is TRBD2 (6 bases). CDR1 is SGHVS and CDR2 is FNYEAQ in the germline V gene. The CDR3 has 15 amino acids. CDR3 in amino acids: CASSPPPGAFNVQFF. In DNA form, the CDR3 reads TGTGCCAGCAGCCCCCCTCCGGGAGCTTTCAATGTGCAGTTCTTC. Combining the CDR3 with reference TRBV7-6 and TRBJ2-1 gives the whole variable domain GAGVSQSPRYKVTKRGQDVALRCDPISGHVSLYWYRQALGQGPEFLTYFNYEAQQDKSGLPNDRFSAERPEGSISTLTIQRTEQRDSAMYRCASSPPPGAFNVQFFGPGTRLTVL.

This clonotype has a count of ten or more. This chain uses TRBV5-1 with TRBJ2-7; D possibly corresponds to TRBD1 (5 bases). Trimming removed 0 bases at V and 3 bases at J, with 10 bases between. The CDR3 runs to 14 residues. Germline V gene lookup returns CDR1 SGHRS and CDR2 YFSETQ. DNA of the CDR3: TGCGCCAGCAGCTTGGGACAGATTGACTACGAGCAGTACTTC. Translated, it gives CASSLGQIDYEQYF.

The chain carries TRBV7-9 and TRBJ2-3, with D perhaps TRBD2 (5 bases). Per the germline V gene, CDR1 is SEHNR and CDR2 is FQNEAQ (reference sequence). Trimming cost V 4 bases and J 14 bases, with 13 bases left between them. The CDR3 length is 11 residues. CDR3 bases: TGTGCCAGCAGCTCTGGAACGGGGTTGTATTTT. This sequence encodes CASSSGTGLYF.

There are many counts of this clonotype. The chain has TRBV20-1 and TRBJ2-7; 7 bases map to TRBD2. CDR3 length equals 15 residues. Germline lookup yields CDR1 DFQATT and CDR2 SNEGSKA (reference sequence). The V and J ends lost 0 bases and 1 base, in that order; junction bases with no gene match: 6. CDR3: CSARDLGGGSYEQYF. The CDR3 DNA follows: TGCAGTGCTAGAGATCTCGGCGGGGGTTCCTACGAGCAGTACTTC.

This clonotype has just a few counts. This chain joins TRBV7-3 and TRBJ2-7; 14 nucleotides line up with TRBD2. The trim removed 5 bases at V and 6 bases at J, leaving 3 bases unmatched. Germline V gives CDR1 SGHTA, CDR2 FQGTGA. The CDR3 totals 14 residues. The CDR3 nucleotides read TGTGCCAGCAGCATCGGACTAGCGGGAGGCGAGCAGTACTTC. This codes for CASSIGLAGGEQYF. The entire variable domain, with the rest obtained from reference TRBV7-3 and TRBJ2-7, is as follows: GAGVSQTPSNKVTEKGKYVELRCDPISGHTALYWYRQSLGQGPEFLIYFQGTGAADDSGLPNDRFFAVRPEGSVSTLKIQRTERGDSAVYLCASSIGLAGGEQYFGPGTRLTVT.

The count of this clonotype is one. The rearrangement links TRBV6-6 to TRBJ1-1; D is unclear. The germline V and J ends were trimmed by 2 bases and 4 bases, with 8 bases remaining between them. CDR3 length: 13 residues. The germline CDR1 and CDR2 sequences are MNHNY and SVGAGI (reference sequence). This CDR3 is CASSYGEGTEAFF. CDR3 sequence (DNA): TGTGCCAGCAGTTACGGGGAGGGCACTGAAGCTTTCTTT.

This rearrangement joins TRBV7-3 to TRBJ2-2; no clear D. The CDR3 spans 14 residues. The ends were cut back, 1 base at V and 4 bases at J, with 7 bases in the middle. Germline loops: CDR1 SGHTA, CDR2 FQGTGA. DNA for the CDR3: TGTGCCAGCAGCTTAAATGCGGTCACCGGGGAGCTGTTTTTT. Translating it yields CASSLNAVTGELFF. The whole variable domain, remainder taken from reference TRBV7-3 and TRBJ2-2, is GAGVSQTPSNKVTEKGKYVELRCDPISGHTALYWYRQSLGQGPEFLIYFQGTGAADDSGLPNDRFFAVRPEGSVSTLKIQRTERGDSAVYLCASSLNAVTGELFFGEGSRLTVL.

At least ten counts were recorded for this clonotype. V and J are TRBV15 and TRBJ2-2, with unresolved D. Germline CDR1 LNHNV, CDR2 YYDKDF (reference sequence). With 0 bases removed from V and 1 base from J, the gap between germline ends came to 3 bases. The CDR3 consists of 14 residues. The CDR3 bases are TGTGCCACCAGCAGAGATCGGAACACCGGGGAGCTGTTTTTT. Its protein product is CATSRDRNTGELFF.

J is TRBJ2-3 and V is TRBV28; D possibly corresponds to TRBD1 (5 bases). The CDR3 runs 11 residues. Germline V lookup: CDR1 MDHEN, CDR2 SYDVKM. Trimming took off 8 bases at V and 2 bases at J, with 5 bases between the two ends. The CDR3 nucleotides read TGTGCCAGCGGGGCCACAGATACGCAGTATTTT. Translated: CASGATDTQYF.

This clonotype was detected only a few times. Sequence at one end of the junction differs from germline and may be a read error. V gene TRBV12-3 or TRBV12-4 combines with J gene TRBJ1-1, with D maybe TRBD1 (5 bases). This CDR3 contains 11 residues. CDR3 in amino acids: CASSWGTEAFF. The CDR3 DNA reads TGTGCCAGTAGTTGGGGGACTGAAGCTTTCTTT.

This clonotype came up many times. The chain uses TRBV2 and TRBJ2-1; D not certain. Between the trimmed V and J ends, which lost 4 bases and 7 bases, there was a span of 11 bases. CDR3 size: 13 residues. Germline CDR1 SNHLY, CDR2 FYNNEI. The CDR3 sequence is CASSVYMGNEQFF. The DNA of the CDR3 is TGTGCCAGCAGTGTGTATATGGGTAATGAGCAGTTCTTC.

Remarks on this clonotype: Being one base from a much bigger clone, this may be a read error. Since the CDR3 does not end with the conserved phenylalanine or tryptophan, this likely comes from a read error. The CDR3 reads CSARGAGANVLTS. The CDR3 nucleotides read TGCAGTGCTAGGGGGGCTGGGGCCAACGTCCTGACTTCC. J is TRBJ2-6 and V is TRBV20-1, with D possibly called TRBD1 or TRBD2 (5 bases each). This CDR3 has 13 residues. The germline V gene encodes CDR1 DFQATT and CDR2 SNEGSKA (reference sequence). The V end lost 3 bases, the J end lost 2 bases, and 5 bases lay between the germline ends.

The chain combines TRBV19 with TRBJ2-2; 9 bases map to TRBD2. Per germline, CDR1 LNHDA and CDR2 SQIVND (reference sequence). The CDR3 is 15 amino acids. The V segment lost 5 bases and the J segment 4 bases; nucleotides outside the gene matches: 5. The DNA for the CDR3 is TGTGCCAGTAGTCTGAAGCGGGAGGTCACCGGGGAGCTGTTTTTT. This encodes CASSLKREVTGELFF.

CDR3 DNA: TGCAGCGCGTCAGGGGAGGAGGACGAGCAGTACTTC. It specifies CSASGEEDEQYF. The chain uses TRBV29-1 and TRBJ2-7, with D perhaps being TRBD1 or TRBD2 (6 bases each). With 7 bases removed from V and 5 bases from J, the gap between germline ends came to 15 bases. Germline lookup yields CDR1 SQVTM and CDR2 ANQGSEA. The CDR3 has 12 amino acids.

This clonotype was seen more than once but under ten times. The CDR3 is CASSYGRLISSTDTQYF. CDR3 in DNA: TGTGCCAGCAGTTACGGCCGGCTTATTTCTAGCACAGATACGCAGTATTTT. The chain has TRBV6-2 or TRBV6-3 and TRBJ2-3, with no clear D. CDR3 size: 17 residues. V was trimmed by 2 bases and J by 0 bases, leaving 15 bases between them. Germline V gene data show CDR1 as MNHEY and CDR2 as SVGEGT.

The chain combines TRBV5-1 with TRBJ2-3; a possible D gene is TRBD1 (5 bases). Germline CDR1 SGHRS, CDR2 YFSETQ. This CDR3 has 16 amino acids. The ends were cut back, 4 bases at V and 2 bases at J, with 17 bases in the middle. In DNA form, the CDR3 reads TGCGCCAGCAGCCCGGAACAGGAAACACCCACAGATACGCAGTATTTT. It specifies CASSPEQETPTDTQYF.

This clonotype was found many times. CDR3 residues: CSVETGRTEAFF. CDR3 sequence (DNA): TGCAGCGTTGAGACAGGGAGGACTGAAGCTTTCTTT. The chain recombines TRBV29-1 with TRBJ1-1; 7 nucleotides match TRBD1. The CDR3 consists of 12 residues. V was clipped by 3 bases and J by 5 bases; unmatched bases: 3. Per germline, CDR1 SQVTM and CDR2 ANQGSEA.

There are a few counts of this clonotype. The V and J genes are TRBV28 and TRBJ1-1, with no clear D. The CDR3 has 15 residues. V lost 7 bases and J 6 bases, leaving 21 bases between the germline ends. The germline gives CDR1 MDHEN, CDR2 SYDVKM. This CDR3 is CASNFPREMPPEAFF. CDR3 in DNA: TGTGCCAGCAACTTTCCCCGGGAAATGCCCCCTGAAGCTTTCTTT.

As for this clonotype: At one end, the junction sequence differs from germline, possibly due to a read error. The chain carries TRBV6-5 and TRBJ1-5; weak D call: TRBD1 (5 bases). CDR3 size: 15 residues. The germline V gene encodes CDR1 MNHEY and CDR2 SVGAGI. The CDR3 DNA reads as TGTGCCAGCAGTTACTCATGGGACCCCAATCAGCCCCGGCATTTT. It specifies CASSYSWDPNQPRHF.

In this sample, this clonotype turned up a few times. The V call is TRBV21-1, the J call TRBJ1-6; the D call of TRBD1 is as the table states it, not checked on the DNA. TRBV21-1 is a pseudogene locus. The CDR3 is 14 amino acids. CDR3: CASSSDRVGSPLHF. The CDR3 DNA follows: TGTGCCAGCAGCAGCGACAGGGTCGGTTCACCCCTCCACTTT.

This clonotype has ten or more counts. The chain combines TRBV28 with TRBJ2-5; 13 bases are shared with TRBD2. With 5 bases clipped from V and 1 base from J, the junction kept 4 bases outside the gene matches. The CDR3 has 16 amino acids. CDR1 is MDHEN and CDR2 is SYDVKM in the germline V gene. CDR3 in amino acids: CASSPTSGGFQETQYF. For the CDR3, the DNA is TGTGCCAGCAGTCCGACTAGCGGGGGGTTCCAAGAGACCCAGTACTTC.